Described below is a single T cell receptor (beta chain) sequence and its context. What it binds is not known. The study drew its donors from healthy HIV-negative adults without recent acute infections or vaccinations. The data originate from a study of shared clonotypes between healthy human individuals. Study results and limitations: In general, naive subsets displayed greater estimated richness than memory subsets did. How much donors shared clonotypes was expected to be affected by sequencing depth.

Trimming removed 4 bases from V and 0 bases from J, with 16 bases in between. The CDR3 runs 15 residues. CDR1 and CDR2 (germline): SQVTM, ANQGSEA. The data were produced by immunoSEQ multiplex PCR, yet TCRdb's version contains in-frame clones alone and is incomplete. This table holds around 1,100,000 clones, approximately 75% found once. Material for sequencing was memory CD4+ T cells from PBMCs. The sample's subset: CD45RA-negative fraction. This chain links TRBV29-1 with TRBJ2-7; D possibly uses TRBD1 or TRBD2 (5 bases each). The origin of this receptor is a man aged 18 to 29 in good health. Some clones in this sample may be carry-over from other donors' samples. The CDR3 bases are TGCAGCGTTGTTATCCGGGACGGATACTCCTACGAGCAGTACTTC. Amino acid sequence: CSVVIRDGYSYEQYF.